Sequencing of this T cell receptor beta chain was carried out in a study of shared clonotypes between healthy human individuals. Here immunoSEQ multiplex PCR was the method, and the copy in TCRdb shows in-frame clones only, minus some. Altogether roughly 1.5 million clones are present, 95% to 99% being singletons, with the ten largest covering about 0.42%. Study-level results: Around 5.3% of naive CD4 clonotypes were shared across several donors. Although depth was large, rarefaction showed that sequencing of the sorted subsets was incomplete.

As regards this clone: Its antigen is as yet unknown.

Nashville, Tennessee was home to all donors, each a Caucasian adult. This clonotype was sampled from a man aged 25-45 years in good health. The sequencing input was naive CD4+ T cells sorted from blood. Subset of the sample: CD45RA+ positively selected.

CDR3: CASSLATSGITSTDTQYF. Written as DNA, the CDR3 is TGCGCCAGCAGCTTGGCGACTAGCGGAATAACTAGCACAGATACGCAGTATTTT. This chain joins TRBV5-1 and TRBJ2-3; 9 positions match TRBD2. Germline V gene lookup returns CDR1 SGHRS and CDR2 YFSETQ. V lost 0 bases, J lost 0 bases, and 8 bases stayed unmatched. CDR3 size: 18 residues.